These 31 T cell receptor beta chains were all obtained from the same sample, sequenced in a study of blood T cell repertoires in COVID-19. Using immunoSEQ multiplex PCR, the repertoire was profiled, and TCRdb retains in-frame clones only, with some absent. The table lists under 85,000 clones, 70% to 85% of them singletons, with just over 40% in the top ten. Sequenced sample: peripheral blood. Receptors originate from a human donor in a cohort sampled during active COVID-19.

The chain is built from TRBV5-1 and TRBJ2-7; no firm D call. Per germline, CDR1 SGHRS and CDR2 YFSETQ. This CDR3 has 11 residues. Trimming removed 5 bases at V and 3 bases at J, with 6 bases between. The CDR3 spells CASSLGYEQYF. The CDR3 region has the DNA TGCGCCAGCAGTCTCGGCTACGAGCAGTACTTC.

The chain employs TRBV28 and TRBJ1-1; TRBD1 aligns across 7 bases. CDR1 and CDR2 (germline): MDHEN, SYDVKM. V was pared by 6 bases and J by 5 bases, with 6 bases of the junction left unmatched. This CDR3 is built from 13 residues. In DNA form, the CDR3 reads TGTGCCAGCAGCCCACAGGGGTGGACTGAAGCTTTCTTT. Amino acids: CASSPQGWTEAFF.

V usage is TRBV28 and J usage is TRBJ1-1; 8 nucleotides match TRBD1. The J segment lost 3 bases and the V segment lost 5 bases, leaving 5 bases of the junction unmatched. The CDR3 covers 14 residues. Germline assignment: CDR1 MDHEN and CDR2 SYDVKM. The CDR3 reads CASSADRVHTEAFF. In DNA, the CDR3 is TGTGCCAGCAGTGCGGACAGGGTGCACACTGAAGCTTTCTTT.

The V call is TRBV11-2, the J call TRBJ2-4; 7 bases match TRBD1. Looked up from germline, CDR1 is SGHAT and CDR2 is FQNNGV. Trimming took 2 bases from V and 6 from J; bases not matched to a gene: 7. The CDR3 runs 15 residues. CDR3 amino acids: CASSLRGLDGNIQYF. The CDR3 region has the DNA TGTGCCAGCAGCTTAAGGGGGCTGGACGGAAACATTCAGTACTTC.

The chain links TRBV6-1 to TRBJ2-5, with D tentatively TRBD1 (6 bases). V shed 1 base and J shed 5 bases, with 11 bases lying between them. Germline values: CDR1 MNHNS, CDR2 SASEGT. The CDR3 consists of 14 residues. DNA of the CDR3: TGTGCCAGCAGTGAAGGCAGGGGCCGGGAGACCCAGTACTTC. Its protein is CASSEGRGRETQYF.

The chain's CDR3 is CASSFRGNYGYTF. CDR3 in DNA: TGTGCCAGCAGCTTCAGGGGTAACTATGGCTACACCTTC. This rearrangement joins TRBV5-4 to TRBJ1-2, with D possibly being TRBD1 (6 bases). The V gene's germline CDR1 is SGHNT and CDR2 YYREEE (reference sequence). The CDR3 runs 13 residues. Trimming shortened V by 2 bases and J by 1 base, and 6 bases separated the two germline ends.

This chain connects TRBV30 to TRBJ1-2; 8 bases are a match to TRBD1. Germline CDR1 GTSNPN, CDR2 SVGIG (reference sequence). V gave up 4 bases and J gave up 2 bases; unmatched junction bases: 3. The CDR3 covers 13 residues. This CDR3 reads CAWTGGFNYGYTF. The CDR3 region has the DNA TGTGCCTGGACAGGGGGCTTCAACTATGGCTACACCTTC.

The V and J genes are TRBV9 and TRBJ2-2; 10 bases fit TRBD1. Germline trimming cut 2 bases from V and 6 bases from J; bases unmatched to any gene: 1. The germline gives CDR1 SGDLS, CDR2 YYNGEE. The CDR3 runs to 14 residues. DNA for the CDR3: TGTGCCAGCAGCGTGGACAGGGGGTCCGGGGAGCTGTTTTTT. It translates to CASSVDRGSGELFF.

V is TRBV4-1 and J is TRBJ1-2; 10 bases map to TRBD1. Trimming removed 6 bases from V and 3 bases from J; junction bases left unmatched: 13. CDR3 length: 17 residues. Germline assignment: CDR1 MGHRA and CDR2 YSYEKL. CDR3 sequence reads: CASRRRMGTGADYGYTF. The CDR3 DNA is TGCGCCAGCAGACGGAGGATGGGGACAGGGGCCGACTATGGCTACACCTTC.

The V and J genes are TRBV2 and TRBJ2-7; perhaps TRBD1 as D (5 bases). The CDR3 covers 14 residues. Between the trimmed V and J ends, which lost 2 bases and 4 bases, there was a span of 12 bases. CDR1 is SNHLY and CDR2 is FYNNEI in the germline V gene. The CDR3 protein is CASSEQGVKYEQYF. CDR3 nucleotides: TGTGCCAGCAGTGAACAGGGTGTTAAGTACGAGCAGTACTTC.

The chain recombines TRBV3-1 (or the pseudogene TRBV3-2) with TRBJ2-1; D might be TRBD2 (6 bases). The germline CDR1 and CDR2 sequences are LGHDT and YNNKEL (reference sequence). The CDR3 runs to 14 residues. V was pared by 7 bases and J by 3 bases, with 13 bases between. DNA of the CDR3: TGTGCCAGCACACCGGGGGTTCGCTACAATGAGCAGTTCTTC. Residues: CASTPGVRYNEQFF.

DNA for the CDR3: TGTGCCAGCAGCCAAGGGGGCTCACGAAGGACTGAAGCTTTCTTT. Protein product: CASSQGGSRRTEAFF. The chain has TRBV3-1 (or the pseudogene TRBV3-2) and TRBJ1-1; tentatively, D is TRBD1 (5 bases). V shed 1 base and J shed 5 bases, with 14 bases lying between them. The CDR3 covers 15 residues. The V gene's germline CDR1 is LGHDT and CDR2 YNNKEL (reference sequence).

The chain uses TRBV11-2 and TRBJ2-7, with a tentative D call TRBD2 (5 bases). Between the trimmed V and J ends, which lost 1 base and 2 bases, there was a span of 12 bases. CDR1 SGHAT and CDR2 FQNNGV come from the germline V gene. This CDR3 contains 15 residues. CDR3 nucleotides: TGTGCCAGCAGCTTAGTGAGGGAGATCACCTACGAGCAGTACTTC. Translation: CASSLVREITYEQYF.

This clone was found many times. The DNA for the CDR3 is TGCGCCAGCAGCCAAGATGACAGGGTCGCAGATACGCAGTATTTT. This sequence encodes CASSQDDRVADTQYF. The genes are TRBV4-1 and TRBJ2-3; 7 bases fit TRBD1. The V and J ends lost 0 bases and 4 bases, in that order; junction bases with no gene match: 4. The germline V gene has CDR1 MGHRA and CDR2 YSYEKL. This CDR3 is built from 15 residues.

The chain couples TRBV12-3 or TRBV12-4 to TRBJ2-2; TRBD1 might be the D (5 bases). The germline V and J ends were trimmed by 5 bases and 4 bases, with 8 bases remaining between them. The length of the CDR3 is 13 residues. CDR3 sequence (DNA): TGTGCCAGCAGTCAGGGTGCCACCGGGGAGCTGTTTTTT. Translation gives CASSQGATGELFF.

This chain links TRBV5-6 with TRBJ2-7; 8 bases are a match to TRBD2. This CDR3 is built from 15 residues. CDR1 and CDR2 (germline): SGHDT, YYEEEE. V gave up 6 bases and J gave up 1 base; unmatched junction bases: 9. This CDR3 reads CASNSRGGASYEQYF. For the CDR3, the DNA is TGTGCCAGCAACTCTCGGGGGGGCGCTTCCTACGAGCAGTACTTC.

This chain links TRBV28 with TRBJ2-5; 8 nucleotides line up with TRBD1. The CDR3 is 16 residues long. Per germline, CDR1 MDHEN and CDR2 SYDVKM. V lost 6 bases and J lost 5; bases outside the gene matches: 14. The CDR3 sequence is CASSTLQGAFRETQYF. The CDR3 DNA reads TGTGCCAGCAGCACACTTCAGGGGGCGTTCCGGGAGACCCAGTACTTC.

This chain connects TRBV5-1 to TRBJ2-3; tentatively, D is TRBD2 (6 bases). V shed 5 bases and J shed 1 base, with 11 bases lying between them. Germline assignment: CDR1 SGHRS and CDR2 YFSETQ. The CDR3 consists of 14 residues. CDR3 nucleotide sequence: TGCGCCAGCAGTTCCCCTAGCGGCACAGATACGCAGTATTTT. As protein: CASSSPSGTDTQYF.

This CDR3 reads CASSLDRGGTQYF. CDR3 nucleotide sequence: TGTGCCAGCAGCTTAGACAGGGGGGGGACCCAGTACTTC. The chain links TRBV5-5 to TRBJ2-5; the match to TRBD1 covers 9 bases. The CDR3 contains 13 residues. V shed 2 bases, J shed 7 bases, and the junction held 3 bases outside the gene matches. Germline V gives CDR1 SGHKS, CDR2 YYEKEE (reference sequence).

The gene calls are TRBV6-2 or TRBV6-3 and TRBJ1-1, with a possible D match to TRBD1 (6 bases). Germline V gives CDR1 MNHEY, CDR2 SVGEGT. V was clipped by 5 bases and J by 3 bases, with 13 bases between them. The CDR3 runs 14 residues. CDR3 DNA: TGTGCCAGCAGTGACGGGACATATGACACTGAAGCTTTCTTT. This codes for CASSDGTYDTEAFF.

J is TRBJ2-3 and V is TRBV30; 11 nucleotides line up with TRBD2. V shed 5 bases, J shed 4 bases, and the junction held 2 bases outside the gene matches. Germline loops: CDR1 GTSNPN, CDR2 SVGIG (reference sequence). This CDR3 spans 13 amino acids. CDR3 bases: TGTGCCTGGGGACTAGCGGGTCCAGATACGCAGTATTTT. Translating it yields CAWGLAGPDTQYF.

The chain combines TRBV7-2 with TRBJ2-7; tentative D call: TRBD1 (6 bases). V shed 3 bases and J shed 2 bases, with 23 bases lying between them. Germline V CDR1 and CDR2: SGHTA, FQGNSA. The CDR3 consists of 18 residues. In DNA, the CDR3 is TGTGCCAGCAGCTTCGACCGGCAGGGGAATGCAGGCGCCTACGAGCAGTACTTC. This gives the protein CASSFDRQGNAGAYEQYF.

This clone was found once. The chain employs TRBV18 and TRBJ2-5; weak D call: TRBD2 (6 bases). The CDR3 length is 14 residues. Germline V CDR1 and CDR2: KGHSH, LQKENI. With 3 bases removed from V and 5 bases from J, the gap between germline ends came to 13 bases. In DNA, the CDR3 is TGTGCCAGCTCACCGGGGACTCCACGGGAGACCCAGTACTTC. It yields the protein CASSPGTPRETQYF.

The chain employs TRBV19 and TRBJ1-6; 7 nucleotides align to TRBD1. The CDR3 contains 14 residues. With 7 bases clipped from V and 5 bases from J, the junction kept 5 bases outside the gene matches. CDR1 is LNHDA, CDR2 SQIVND, per germline (reference sequence). CDR3 in DNA: TGTGCCAGTAAACTTACAGGGGATAATTCACCCCTCCACTTT. Amino acid sequence: CASKLTGDNSPLHF.

V gene TRBV2 combines with J gene TRBJ1-6; TRBD1 matches at 7 bases. From germline, CDR1 is SNHLY and CDR2 FYNNEI. This CDR3 region has 15 residues. V gave up 7 bases and J gave up 4 bases; unmatched junction bases: 7. As DNA, the CDR3 is TGTGCCAGCACCTTGACAGGGTTTTATAATTCACCCCTCCACTTT. It codes for CASTLTGFYNSPLHF. The full variable domain, its missing parts supplied by reference TRBV2 and TRBJ1-6, is EPEVTQTPSHQVTQMGQEVILRCVPISNHLYFYWYRQILGQKVEFLVSFYNNEISEKSEIFDDQFSVERPDGSNFTLKIRSTKLEDSAMYFCASTLTGFYNSPLHFGNGTRLTVT.

The chain couples TRBV7-3 to TRBJ2-1, with 10 nucleotides matching TRBD2. Germline V gives CDR1 SGHTA, CDR2 FQGTGA. The V gene end was trimmed by 3 bases and the J gene end by 7 bases; junction bases not matched to a gene: 9. The CDR3 consists of 16 residues. This CDR3 is CASSFLAGARGNEQFF. The CDR3 DNA follows: TGTGCCAGCAGCTTCCTAGCGGGGGCCCGGGGGAATGAGCAGTTCTTC.

DNA for the CDR3: TGTGCCAGCAGGGGCGCGGTAGCGGGGGGAACCGGGGAGCTGTTTTTT. This codes for CASRGAVAGGTGELFF. The chain joins TRBV2 to TRBJ2-2, with 10 bases fitting TRBD2. Germline trimming cut 6 bases from V and 5 bases from J; bases unmatched to any gene: 9. This CDR3 spans 16 amino acids. Germline V CDR1 and CDR2: SNHLY, FYNNEI. Combining the CDR3 with reference TRBV2 and TRBJ2-2 gives the whole variable domain EPEVTQTPSHQVTQMGQEVILRCVPISNHLYFYWYRQILGQKVEFLVSFYNNEISEKSEIFDDQFSVERPDGSNFTLKIRSTKLEDSAMYFCASRGAVAGGTGELFFGEGSRLTVL.

The rearrangement uses TRBV6-5 and TRBJ1-4, with D possibly being TRBD1 (5 bases). Trimming cost V 0 bases and J 8 bases, with 10 bases left between them. From germline, CDR1 is MNHEY and CDR2 SVGAGI. The CDR3 loop spans 14 amino acids. CDR3 in DNA: TGTGCCAGCAGTTACTCGAAACGGGGGGAAAAACTGTTTTTT. It specifies CASSYSKRGEKLFF.

V is TRBV30 and J is TRBJ2-1, with TRBD1 matching over 7 bases. CDR1 and CDR2 (germline): GTSNPN, SVGIG (reference sequence). The CDR3 has 12 amino acids. Here the CDR3 reads CSTRGQYNEQFF. CDR3 sequence (DNA): TGTAGTACCAGGGGACAGTACAATGAGCAGTTCTTC.

J is TRBJ2-7 and V is TRBV5-8, with 7 bases aligning to TRBD1. The CDR3 runs to 14 residues. Trimming removed 4 bases from V and 2 bases from J; junction bases left unmatched: 6. Germline CDR1 reads SGHTS; CDR2 reads YDEGEE. The CDR3 spells CASSTRTGTYEQYF. The CDR3, as DNA: TGTGCCAGCAGCACGAGGACAGGTACCTACGAGCAGTACTTC.

The chain carries TRBV5-4 and TRBJ2-2, with TRBD2 matching over 9 bases. The V gene end was trimmed by 4 bases and the J gene end by 3 bases; junction bases not matched to a gene: 4. This CDR3 has 15 amino acids. Per the germline V gene, CDR1 is SGHNT and CDR2 is YYREEE (reference sequence). CDR3: CASSVSGGDTGELFF. The CDR3 coding sequence is TGTGCCAGCAGCGTTAGCGGGGGAGACACCGGGGAGCTGTTTTTT.